This paragraph covers one TCR beta chain sequence. Its target is unknown. Germline V lookup: CDR1 MDHEN, CDR2 SYDVKM. The CDR3 is 14 amino acids. V was pared by 6 bases and J by 6 bases, with 3 bases of the junction left unmatched. Unique molecular identifiers were used in preparing the TCRbeta library. TCRdb re-analysed the PCR reads in MiXCR, keeping a single row per CDR3 protein. This sample carries roughly 670,000 distinct CDR3 sequences, about an eighth of them seen once, and the ten largest clones take around 0.8%. This sample was included in a study of T-cell reconstitution after alpha-beta-depleted transplantation in children. Findings and limits, study-wide: There were reportedly several hundred expanded graft clones from which alpha-beta T cells came about two months after transplant. Fresh T-cell production supplied most of the T-cell counts and diversity seen one year after transplant.

The sample consisted of PBMCs, taken before TCRalphabeta/CD19-depleted stem cell transplant. This TCR was recovered from a girl aged 2 to 9 with congenital amegakaryocytic thrombocytopenia, due to receive a stem cell transplant. V and J are TRBV28 and TRBJ2-7; 15 positions match TRBD2. The CDR3 coding sequence is TGTGCCAGCAGGACGGGACTAGCGGGAGGCGAGCAGTACTTC. Its protein is CASRTGLAGGEQYF.